These 6 T cell receptor beta chains originate from one sample sequenced in a study of cytomegalovirus exposure and HLA in healthy donors. A multiplex PCR was run with 60 Vbeta primers and 13 Jbeta primers. Here immunoSEQ multiplex PCR was the method, and the copy in TCRdb shows in-frame clones only, minus some. The profile covers approximately 150,000 clones, with approximately 80% appearing a single time and about 4% taken by the ten largest. Sequencing was performed on PBMCs. The origin of the receptors is a young man in good health and CMV-seropositive.

This chain joins TRBV18 and TRBJ1-1; TRBD1 matches at 11 bases. Looked up from germline, CDR1 is KGHSH and CDR2 is LQKENI. J was trimmed by 4 bases and V by 0 bases; bases with no gene match: 1. This CDR3 spans 15 amino acids. The CDR3 region has the DNA TGTGCCAGCTCACCACCCGGGACAGGGGGCACTGAAGCTTTCTTT. Translated, it gives CASSPPGTGGTEAFF.

The V call is TRBV19, the J call TRBJ2-1; 12 bases are a match to TRBD1. CDR3 length: 16 residues. Germline CDR1 LNHDA, CDR2 SQIVND (reference sequence). V shed 8 bases and J 6 bases; nucleotides not matched to a gene: 11. The CDR3 nucleotides are TGTGCCAGTGCGAGTGGTGGGGACAGGGGGCTCAATGAGCAGTTCTTC. It specifies CASASGGDRGLNEQFF.

The V gene is TRBV2, the J gene TRBJ2-3, with D perhaps matching TRBD1 (5 bases). In germline, CDR1 is SNHLY, CDR2 FYNNEI. This CDR3 contains 17 residues. Deletions cut 6 bases from V and 2 bases from J, with 21 bases between. The DNA of the CDR3 is TGTGCCAGCAGCAGAACCGCCCACCTAGGGGCCACAGATACGCAGTATTTT. This sequence encodes CASSRTAHLGATDTQYF.

This sequence joins TRBV7-3 and TRBJ2-2; the D gene is possibly TRBD2 (5 bases). The CDR3 consists of 16 residues. Germline V gene data show CDR1 as SGHTA and CDR2 as FQGTGA. Trimming took 2 bases from V and 4 from J, leaving 14 bases between them. The chain's CDR3 is CASSLEAQRATGELFF. CDR3 bases: TGTGCCAGCAGCTTAGAGGCACAGAGGGCCACCGGGGAGCTGTTTTTT.

CDR3 in amino acids: CASSKGSEEKLFF. DNA for the CDR3: TGTGCCAGCAGCAAGGGGTCGGAGGAAAAACTGTTTTTT. The chain joins TRBV6-1 to TRBJ1-4, with D maybe TRBD1 (5 bases). Germline assignment: CDR1 MNHNS and CDR2 SASEGT. The CDR3 is 13 residues long. V was cut by 6 bases and J by 8 bases, with 13 bases left in between.

The chain uses TRBV2 and TRBJ1-1, with 9 bases matching TRBD1. The germline CDR1 and CDR2 sequences are SNHLY and FYNNEI. V gave up 6 bases and J gave up 4 bases; unmatched junction bases: 6. The CDR3 contains 14 residues. CDR3: CASRADRGFTEAFF. CDR3 sequence (DNA): TGTGCCAGCAGGGCGGACAGGGGTTTCACTGAAGCTTTCTTT.